The rows below give T cell receptor beta chains drawn from one sample of a study of T cells in localized non-small cell lung cancer. Produced via immunoSEQ multiplex PCR; TCRdb's table is partial and in-frame only. The repertoire holds more than 12,000 clones, with around 83% as singletons. This material consisted of peripheral blood, taken before any cancer treatment. The source is a female donor of 60 years or more with stage I squamous cell lung carcinoma. The CDR3 runs from the conserved cysteine through the conserved F or W. The D gene is left open where the match is weak. Rows may omit the clone size; those that give it use once, few, many or a size class.

abundance	d_gene	j_gene	v_gene	CDR3aa	CDR3nt
.	.	TRBJ1-2	TRBV6-5	CASSLGYGYTF	TGTGCCAGCAGTTTAGGCTATGGCTACACCTTC
once	.	TRBJ2-7	TRBV5-1	CASTAVTGSSYEQYF	TGCGCCAGCACCGCGGTAACAGGGAGCTCCTACGAGCAGTACTTC
.	TRBD1	TRBJ2-7	TRBV11-2	CASSLAGGGYEQYF	TGTGCCAGCAGCTTAGCAGGGGGTGGCTACGAGCAGTACTTC
once	.	TRBJ2-3	TRBV11-2	CASSFDPHTNTQYF	TGTGCCAGCAGCTTCGACCCTCACACGAACACGCAGTATTTT
.	.	TRBJ1-2	TRBV7-2	CASSLVGRNYGYTF	TGTGCCAGCAGCTTAGTTGGGAGGAACTATGGCTACACCTTC
.	.	TRBJ1-1	TRBV2	CASSGGSTEAFF	TGTGCCAGCAGTGGGGGAAGCACTGAAGCTTTCTTT
.	.	TRBJ2-1	TRBV4-3	CASSPSLASGYNEQFF	TGCGCCAGCAGCCCATCACTAGCCTCCGGCTACAATGAGCAGTTCTTC
.	TRBD2	TRBJ2-7	TRBV28	CASSFLMTSGMVKNEQYF	TGTGCCAGCAGCTTTTTAATGACTAGCGGGATGGTAAAAAACGAGCAGTACTTC
.	.	TRBJ2-7	TRBV6-4	CASSEEGREQYF	TGTGCCAGCAGTGAAGAAGGGCGCGAGCAGTACTTC
.	TRBD2	TRBJ2-7	TRBV6-5	CASSESGGLYEQYF	TGTGCCAGCAGTGAGAGCGGGGGGCTCTACGAGCAGTACTTC
.	TRBD1	TRBJ2-7	TRBV29-1	CSVLQGMSSYEQYF	TGCAGCGTTTTACAGGGGATGTCCTCCTACGAGCAGTACTTC
few	TRBD1	TRBJ1-2	TRBV6-5	CAIQGTSNYGYTF	TGTGCCATACAGGGGACTTCTAACTATGGCTACACCTTC
.	.	TRBJ1-3	TRBV28	CASTTGSAGNTIYF	TGTGCCAGCACCACGGGGAGTGCTGGAAACACCATATATTTT
.	.	TRBJ2-3	TRBV18	CASSPPTSPDTQYF	TGTGCCAGCTCACCTCCAACTAGTCCAGATACGCAGTATTTT
.	.	TRBJ2-7	TRBV6-5	CASSYSFTRTYEQYF	TGTGCCAGCAGTTACTCGTTCACTAGAACCTACGAGCAGTACTTC
.	.	TRBJ2-2	TRBV7-9	CASSLGAGFYTGELFF	TGTGCCAGCAGCTTAGGGGCCGGTTTTTACACCGGGGAGCTGTTTTTT
.	TRBD2	TRBJ2-3	TRBV29-1	CSVLAGGRTDTQYF	TGCAGCGTCCTAGCGGGAGGGCGCACAGATACGCAGTATTTT
.	.	TRBJ1-1	TRBV11-2	CASSLSRQTEAFF	TGTGCCAGCAGCTTATCGAGACAGACTGAAGCTTTCTTT
.	.	TRBJ2-3	TRBV19	CATNRRVGEDTQYF	TGTGCCACTAATAGACGAGTGGGGGAAGATACGCAGTATTTT
.	TRBD1	TRBJ1-5	TRBV10-2	CASTPQGSLHQPQHF	TGCGCCAGCACCCCACAGGGGTCGCTTCATCAGCCCCAGCATTTT
large	.	TRBJ2-1	TRBV23-1	CASSQLNHGFSYNEQFF	TGCGCCAGCAGTCAATTGAACCACGGTTTCTCCTACAATGAGCAGTTCTTC
.	.	TRBJ1-2	TRBV6-6	CASSYGGRRSGYTF	TGTGCCAGCAGTTATGGGGGACGGAGGAGTGGCTACACCTTC
.	TRBD1	TRBJ1-2	TRBV28	CASSFDRGRSHTF	TGTGCCAGCAGTTTTGACAGGGGGCGCAGCCACACCTTC
.	TRBD2	TRBJ2-7	TRBV4-3	CASSQDGVEAGDLSYEQYF	TGCGCCAGCAGCCAAGACGGGGTCGAAGCGGGAGACCTGTCCTACGAGCAGTACTTC
.	.	TRBJ2-5	TRBV18	CASSTQETQYF	TGTGCCAGCTCAACGCAAGAGACCCAGTACTTC
.	.	TRBJ1-1	TRBV20-1	CSATNTEAFF	TGCAGTGCGACGAACACTGAAGCTTTCTTT
.	TRBD1	TRBJ2-7	TRBV11-3	CASSLFPSGQRQYF	TGTGCCAGCAGTCTCTTCCCTTCGGGACAGAGGCAGTACTTC
.	TRBD1	TRBJ1-4	TRBV2	CASSEGQGYNEKLFF	TGTGCCAGCAGTGAGGGACAGGGTTATAATGAAAAACTGTTTTTT
.	.	TRBJ1-2	TRBV4-3	CASSQGRLYGYTF	TGCGCCAGCAGCCAAGGACGGCTCTATGGCTACACCTTC
.	TRBD1	TRBJ2-2	TRBV29-1	CSVGDSANTGELFF	TGCAGCGTGGGGGACAGTGCGAACACCGGGGAGCTGTTTTTT
.	TRBD1	TRBJ2-7	TRBV18	CASSPSGQVLGQYF	TGTGCCAGCTCACCATCGGGACAGGTGCTTGGGCAGTACTTC
.	.	TRBJ1-6	TRBV4-2	CASSQELSLSGAYNSPLHF	TGTGCCAGCAGCCAAGAACTAAGTTTGTCAGGCGCCTATAATTCACCCCTCCACTTT
.	.	TRBJ2-1	TRBV28	CASSLPWDEQFF	TGTGCCAGCAGTTTACCATGGGATGAGCAGTTCTTC
.	TRBD1	TRBJ2-7	TRBV19	CASSIVRGPLYEQYF	TGTGCCAGTAGTATAGTAAGGGGGCCCCTCTACGAGCAGTACTTC
.	.	TRBJ2-3	TRBV29-1	CSVSIYTDTQYF	TGCAGCGTTTCCATTTACACAGATACGCAGTATTTT
.	.	TRBJ1-2	TRBV23-1	CASSQLDNGFYGYTF	TGCGCCAGCAGTCAATTGGACAACGGGTTCTATGGCTACACCTTC
.	.	TRBJ1-5	TRBV5-4	CASSLRPGPEPQHF	TGTGCCAGCAGCTTAAGGCCAGGTCCGGAGCCCCAGCATTTT
.	TRBD1	TRBJ1-2	TRBV5-1	CASSPGTGNGYTF	TGCGCCAGTAGCCCCGGGACAGGGAATGGCTACACCTTC
.	TRBD1	TRBJ2-7	TRBV19	CASKGTGAYEQYF	TGTGCCAGTAAAGGGACAGGAGCCTACGAGCAGTACTTC
few	.	TRBJ1-6	TRBV6-6	CASSIQAGAHSPLHF	TGTGCCAGCAGTATCCAGGCCGGGGCCCATTCACCCCTCCACTTT
.	.	TRBJ2-5	TRBV10-3	CAISEFGEEVETQYF	TGTGCCATCAGTGAGTTCGGGGAAGAGGTAGAGACCCAGTACTTC